This T cell receptor (beta chain) was captured by sequencing in a study of tumor-infiltrating lymphocytes in localized non-small cell lung cancer. Study-level background: From each patient, both tumor and uninvolved lung, non-adjacent to tumor, were sampled.

Repertoires were generated with immunoSEQ multiplex PCR, while TCRdb's copy carries only in-frame clones and drops some. Seen here are about 24,000 clones, under 75% observed once, and the top ten hold 5% to 6%. To note about this clone: Its antigen is unidentified.

General study findings and limits: TCR sequencing covered a subset of patients with enough tissue. Immunotypes IM1 and IM2 had similar TCR-derived T-cell fractions. No link was found between tumor T-cell fraction and recurrence-free survival.

This TCR came from a human donor with non-small cell lung cancer. Material for sequencing was lung tumor tissue.

CDR3 DNA: TGTGCCAGCAGCCCCCAGGCCCCAAGATCTGGGGCCAACGTCCTGACTTTC. This encodes CASSPQAPRSGANVLTF. The rearrangement joins TRBV9 to TRBJ2-6; D remains ambiguous. The length of the CDR3 is 17 residues. Germline lookup yields CDR1 SGDLS and CDR2 YYNGEE. Trimming took 4 bases from V and 1 from J, leaving 15 bases between them. Looking up the rest from reference TRBV9 and TRBJ2-6 gives the full variable domain: DSGVTQTPKHLITATGQRVTLRCSPRSGDLSVYWYQQSLDQGLQFLIQYYNGEERAKGNILERFSAQQFPDLHSELNLSSLELGDSALYFCASSPQAPRSGANVLTFGAGSRLTVL.